The 19 T cell receptor beta chains reported below all come from one sample, sequenced in a study of graft-versus-host responses after intestinal transplantation. Method: immunoSEQ multiplex PCR; TCRdb's copy keeps in-frame clones and lacks some. The sample yields 12,000 to 15,000 clones, about 30% seen once. Sequenced here: alloreactive CD4+ T cells from a mixed lymphocyte reaction culture, sampled before intestinal transplant. Described subset: CFSE-low proliferating T cells sorted from roughly 6-day pre-transplant mixed lymphocyte reaction (GvH or HvG direction). The receptors derive from a human patient who received an intestinal transplant.

This clone ranks as medium-sized. CDR3 sequence (DNA): TGTGCCAGCAGCCTAACAATGAACACTGAAGCTTTCTTT. It encodes CASSLTMNTEAFF. The V call is TRBV7-6, the J call TRBJ1-1; D is uncertain. Germline V CDR1 and CDR2: SGHVS, FNYEAQ. This CDR3 is 13 amino acids long. Trimming took 5 bases from V and 0 from J, leaving 7 bases between them.

In its sample, this clone was seen a few times. The CDR3 spells CASSLMSSYEQYF. The CDR3 bases are TGTGCCAGCAGTCTTATGAGCTCCTACGAGCAGTACTTC. This sequence joins TRBV7-9 and TRBJ2-5; unclear D gene. With the DNA end fitting TRBJ2-7 better, the J assignment may be wrong. The CDR3 has 13 amino acids. Germline V CDR1 and CDR2: SEHNR, FQNEAQ (reference sequence).

This clone came up a few times. The genes are TRBV7-9 and TRBJ1-2; a possible D gene is TRBD1 (5 bases). V was cut by 5 bases and J by 1 base, with 14 bases left in between. Germline V gives CDR1 SEHNR, CDR2 FQNEAQ (reference sequence). The CDR3 length is 15 residues. The CDR3 sequence: CASSPRLTDNYGYTF. For the CDR3, the DNA is TGTGCCAGCAGCCCCAGGTTGACAGATAACTATGGCTACACCTTC. The full variable domain, rest sourced from reference TRBV7-9 and TRBJ1-2, is DTGVSQNPRHKITKRGQNVTFRCDPISEHNRLYWYRQTLGQGPEFLTYFQNEAQLEKSRLLSDRFSAERPKGSFSTLEIQRTEQGDSAMYLCASSPRLTDNYGYTFGSGTRLTVV.

This clone turned up a few times. The J gene is TRBJ1-2, the V gene TRBV18; the D is unclear. CDR1 is KGHSH and CDR2 is LQKENI in the germline V gene. Between the trimmed V and J ends, which lost 0 bases and 4 bases, there was a span of 9 bases. The CDR3 sequence is 14 residues long. CDR3 in DNA: TGTGCCAGCTCACCACCGGGATTAATCTATGGCTACACCTTC. It encodes CASSPPGLIYGYTF.

This clone has just a few counts. The chain combines TRBV6-5 with TRBJ2-7; TRBD2 matches at 8 bases. V was clipped by 3 bases and J by 0 bases; unmatched bases: 1. This CDR3 comprises 14 residues. Germline V gives CDR1 MNHEY, CDR2 SVGAGI. The DNA of the CDR3 is TGTGCCAGCAGTTATAGCGGGAACTCCTACGAGCAGTACTTC. Its translation: CASSYSGNSYEQYF.

CDR3 coding DNA: TGTGCCAGCCGACAAGGGGGTAACTATGGCTACACCTTC. The encoded protein is CASRQGGNYGYTF. This chain links TRBV2 with TRBJ1-2, with D possibly being TRBD1 (6 bases). The germline V gene has CDR1 SNHLY and CDR2 FYNNEI. The CDR3 has 13 amino acids. V gave up 8 bases and J gave up 1 base, with 11 bases separating them.

The rearrangement links TRBV10-3 to TRBJ2-3; tentative D call: TRBD2 (5 bases). The CDR3 is 16 amino acids. Deletions cut 0 bases from V and 1 base from J, with 11 bases between. Germline V gives CDR1 ENHRY, CDR2 SYGVKD. CDR3 DNA: TGTGCCATCAGTGAGTCAGGGAGTACGGGCACAGATACGCAGTATTTT. Translation: CAISESGSTGTDTQYF.

There are a few counts of this clone. The chain is built from TRBV5-1 and TRBJ1-6; unclear D gene. CDR3 length: 13 residues. Germline V gives CDR1 SGHRS, CDR2 YFSETQ. Deletions cut 0 bases from V and 7 bases from J, with 5 bases between. The CDR3 DNA reads TGCGCCAGCAGCTTGGGTCAGAATTCACCCCTCCACTTT. Protein product: CASSLGQNSPLHF.

The chain combines TRBV27 with TRBJ2-5, with 8 bases fitting TRBD2. J gave up 0 bases and V 4 bases, and 4 bases lay outside the gene matches. This CDR3 spans 15 amino acids. Per the germline V gene, CDR1 is MNHEY and CDR2 is SMNVEV (reference sequence). This CDR3 reads CASSWVAGHQETQYF. As DNA, the CDR3 is TGTGCCAGCAGTTGGGTAGCGGGACACCAAGAGACCCAGTACTTC.

This rearrangement joins TRBV7-6 to TRBJ2-7; 11 bases match TRBD1. Germline assignment: CDR1 SGHVS and CDR2 FNYEAQ. The CDR3 runs to 15 residues. J was trimmed by 3 bases and V by 4 bases; bases with no gene match: 5. The CDR3 here is CASSSRTGGIYEQYF. In DNA, the CDR3 is TGTGCCAGCAGCTCTCGGACAGGGGGCATCTACGAGCAGTACTTC.

The chain uses TRBV19 and TRBJ2-7, with 10 positions matching TRBD2. After removal of 3 bases from V and 5 bases from J, the junction contained 10 bases not matched to a gene. Germline V CDR1 and CDR2: LNHDA, SQIVND (reference sequence). The CDR3 length is 16 residues. CDR3 in DNA: TGTGCCAGTAGTATGGGCCTAGCGGGAGTTGCCGACGAGCAGTACTTC. Its translation: CASSMGLAGVADEQYF.

This rearrangement joins TRBV15 to TRBJ1-2, with a weak D call TRBD1 (6 bases). V lost 0 bases to trimming and J lost 8 bases, with 16 bases between them. The CDR3 is 15 amino acids. The germline gives CDR1 LNHNV, CDR2 YYDKDF (reference sequence). The CDR3 loop reads CATSRDPTGARGYTF. In nucleotides, the CDR3 is TGTGCCACCAGCAGAGATCCGACAGGTGCCAGGGGCTACACCTTC.

In this sample, this clone turned up a few times. V usage is TRBV10-3 and J usage is TRBJ1-1; D remains unclear. This CDR3 comprises 14 residues. Trimming removed 10 bases at V and 8 bases at J, with 23 bases between. Germline CDR1 is ENHRY and CDR2 is SYGVKD. CDR3 sequence: CASRPLTVAREAFF. The DNA for the CDR3 is TGTGCCAGCAGACCCCTAACAGTGGCTCGAGAAGCTTTCTTT.

The chain uses TRBV27 and TRBJ2-7; D call uncertain. Germline CDR1 reads MNHEY; CDR2 reads SMNVEV (reference sequence). The CDR3 has 13 amino acids. Between the trimmed V and J ends, which lost 2 bases and 3 bases, there was a span of 8 bases. The CDR3 DNA reads as TGTGCCAGCAGTTTAACGGGCCTCTACGAGCAGTACTTC. As protein: CASSLTGLYEQYF.

This clone was seen only a few times. This chain joins TRBV28 and TRBJ1-2, with 10 bases that match TRBD1. Germline assignment: CDR1 MDHEN and CDR2 SYDVKM. This CDR3 region has 13 residues. Trimming took 7 bases from V and 13 from J; bases not matched to a gene: 12. The CDR3 reads CASTPDPGQGCTF. CDR3 in DNA: TGTGCCAGCACACCGGATCCGGGACAGGGGTGCACCTTC.

This clone is judged medium-sized. The rearrangement links TRBV7-2 to TRBJ2-1, with TRBD1 matching over 8 bases. Germline V gene data show CDR1 as SGHTA and CDR2 as FQGNSA. The CDR3 consists of 14 residues. The J segment lost 4 bases and the V segment lost 4 bases, leaving 3 bases of the junction unmatched. The CDR3 here is CASSSRTGYNEQFF. The DNA for the CDR3 is TGTGCCAGCAGCTCACGGACAGGGTACAATGAGCAGTTCTTC. Together with reference TRBV7-2 and TRBJ2-1, the CDR3 gives the full variable domain: GAGVSQSPSNKVTEKGKDVELRCDPISGHTALYWYRQSLGQGLEFLIYFQGNSAPDKSGLPSDRFSAERTGGSVSTLTIQRTQQEDSAVYLCASSSRTGYNEQFFGPGTRLTVL.

Turning to this clone: Germline is not matched at one junction end, which may reflect a read error. For the CDR3, the DNA is TGTGCCAGCAGGTTGGACCGGGAGGGCCCCTTCAATGAGCAGTTCTTC. Encoded protein: CASRLDREGPFNEQFF. This chain uses TRBV5-4 with TRBJ2-1; 8 nucleotides align to TRBD2. The CDR3 is 16 residues long. Looked up from germline, CDR1 is SGHNT and CDR2 is YYREEE (reference sequence).

V and J are TRBV6-6 and TRBJ1-5; the D is unclear. V dropped 3 bases and J dropped 0 bases, with 9 bases sitting between them. Germline CDR1 MNHNY, CDR2 SVGAGI (reference sequence). The CDR3 has 15 amino acids. The CDR3 is CASSYRRDSNQPQHF. CDR3 nucleotide sequence: TGTGCCAGCAGTTATCGGAGAGATAGCAATCAGCCCCAGCATTTT.

The chain is built from TRBV6-6 and TRBJ2-7; maybe TRBD1 (6 bases). V lost 1 base to trimming and J lost 0 bases, with 10 bases between them. The CDR3 is 15 amino acids. Germline CDR1 MNHNY, CDR2 SVGAGI (reference sequence). The chain's CDR3 is CASSYFVGGSYEQYF. Written as DNA, the CDR3 is TGTGCCAGCAGTTACTTCGTAGGGGGCTCCTACGAGCAGTACTTC.